The rows below give T cell receptor beta chains drawn from one sample of a study of blood T cell repertoires in COVID-19. Sequencing was performed with immunoSEQ multiplex PCR; in TCRdb, only in-frame clones are kept and a portion is missing. The sample lists over 350,000 clones; approximately 87% were seen once. Sequencing used PBMCs or T cells enriched from blood (not recorded which). The receptors derive from a woman aged 30 to 39 with acute COVID-19. Each CDR3 is given with its conserved first and last residue. D genes are given only for firm matches. A clone size is listed for some rows: how often the clone was seen (once, few, many), or a class if it is expanded.

>.|.|TRBJ1-2|TRBV10-2
CASSSGILGGYTF
TGCGCCAGCAGTTCAGGGATATTAGGCGGCTACACCTTC
>few|.|TRBJ1-1|TRBV6-5
CASNAGFTEAFF
TGTGCCAGCAATGCAGGGTTCACTGAAGCTTTCTTT
>once|.|TRBJ2-2|TRBV2
CASSEQGTGELFF
TGTGCCAGCAGTGAACAGGGGACCGGGGAGCTGTTTTTT
>.|.|TRBJ1-1|TRBV9
CASSFSGTRKTEAFF
TGTGCCAGCAGCTTCTCCGGGACAAGAAAGACTGAAGCTTTCTTT
>.|TRBD1|TRBJ1-3|TRBV7-2
CASSSTGTGGNTIYF
TGTGCCAGCAGCTCCACCGGGACAGGGGGAAACACCATATATTTT
>.|.|TRBJ1-3|TRBV25-1
CASSGSFGNTIYF
TGTGCCAGCAGTGGGAGCTTTGGAAACACCATATATTTT
>once|.|TRBJ1-2|TRBV6-1
CASSEGQFYGYTF
TGTGCCAGCAGTGAAGGACAGTTCTATGGCTACACCTTC
>.|TRBD1|TRBJ1-1|TRBV19
CASSLTGTGNGEAFF
TGTGCCAGTAGTCTCACCGGGACAGGGAACGGTGAAGCTTTCTTT
>.|.|TRBJ1-2|TRBV2
CASSEVIANYGYTF
TGTGCCAGCAGTGAAGTTATCGCGAACTATGGCTACACCTTC
>.|.|TRBJ2-7|TRBV5-1
CASSLADITFSSYEQYF
TGCGCCAGCAGCTTGGCCGACATAACCTTCAGCTCCTACGAGCAGTACTTC
>.|.|TRBJ2-3|TRBV7-9
CAAGGPGTDTQYF
TGTGCCGCCGGGGGTCCAGGGACAGATACGCAGTATTTT
>.|.|TRBJ2-1|TRBV6-6
CATFSGPAVNEQFF
TGTGCCACCTTTAGCGGTCCCGCGGTGAATGAGCAGTTCTTC
>.|.|TRBJ1-5|TRBV19
CASTPGALEPQHF
TGTGCCAGTACCCCGGGAGCCCTAGAACCCCAGCATTTT
>few|.|TRBJ1-6|TRBV25-1
CASSESGDNSPLHF
TGTGCCAGCAGTGAATCAGGGGATAATTCACCCCTCCACTTT
>.|.|TRBJ1-2|TRBV7-9
CASSLGSGTNYGYTF
TGTGCCAGCAGCTTAGGTTCAGGGACTAACTATGGCTACACCTTC
>.|.|TRBJ1-1|TRBV6-1
CASSERTGGIGAFF
TGTGCCAGCAGTGAGCGGACGGGCGGGATAGGAGCTTTCTTT
>.|TRBD1|TRBJ2-6|TRBV3-1/TRBV3-2
CASSQDWAQGAGANVLTF
TGTGCCAGCAGCCAAGATTGGGCCCAGGGGGCTGGGGCCAACGTCCTGACTTTC
>.|.|TRBJ1-1|TRBV7-2
CASSLGNQGNTEAFF
TGTGCCAGCAGCTTAGGGAACCAGGGTAACACTGAAGCTTTCTTT
>.|TRBD2|TRBJ2-5|TRBV30
CAWSVEFSGGIQETQYF
TGTGCCTGGAGTGTAGAATTCAGCGGGGGAATCCAAGAGACCCAGTACTTC
>.|TRBD1|TRBJ1-5|TRBV7-8
CASSLMSRGHQPQHF
TGTGCCAGCAGCTTGATGTCCAGGGGGCATCAGCCCCAGCATTTT
>.|.|TRBJ2-2|TRBV27
CASRNMAAGELFF
TGTGCCAGCAGGAATATGGCGGCCGGGGAGCTGTTTTTT
>.|TRBD1|TRBJ1-5|TRBV29-1
CSVGTGNNQPQHF
TGCAGCGTGGGGACAGGGAACAATCAGCCCCAGCATTTT
>once|.|TRBJ2-1|TRBV9
CASSVSSGSSYNEQFF
TGTGCCAGCAGCGTATCTTCGGGGAGCTCCTACAATGAGCAGTTCTTC
>.|.|TRBJ1-3|TRBV5-1
CASSPSGPTGGSGNTIYF
TGCGCCAGCAGCCCTTCCGGCCCAACGGGAGGGTCTGGAAACACCATATATTTT
>few|TRBD1|TRBJ1-2|TRBV5-1
CASSVGFTGDFSNGRYTF
TGCGCCAGCAGCGTCGGATTTACAGGGGACTTTTCGAATGGTCGCTACACCTTC
>.|TRBD2|TRBJ2-5|TRBV19
CASSLGTSGGAETQYF
TGTGCCAGTAGTCTCGGGACTAGCGGGGGGGCGGAGACCCAGTACTTC
>.|.|TRBJ1-4|TRBV30
CAWSAGGNEKLFF
TGTGCCTGGAGTGCCGGGGGTAATGAAAAACTGTTTTTT
>.|TRBD1|TRBJ1-2|TRBV30
CAWSEWVTGSNYGYTF
TGTGCCTGGAGTGAATGGGTGACAGGGTCGAACTATGGCTACACCTTC
>.|TRBD1|TRBJ1-2|TRBV4-1
CASSQAGQGHYGYTF
TGCGCCAGCAGCCAAGCCGGACAGGGGCACTATGGCTACACCTTC
>.|TRBD1|TRBJ1-2|TRBV10-1
CASSASYRGYGYTF
TGCGCCAGCAGCGCTTCCTACAGGGGCTATGGCTACACCTTC
>.|TRBD2|TRBJ2-3|TRBV5-1
CASSLVGGKVADTQYF
TGCGCCAGCAGCTTGGTCGGGGGGAAAGTTGCAGATACGCAGTATTTT
>.|TRBD1|TRBJ2-7|TRBV6-5
CASRQTGSLSYEQYF
TGTGCCAGCAGACAGACAGGGAGCTTGAGCTACGAGCAGTACTTC
>few|.|TRBJ1-6|TRBV18
CASSPSGSYNSPLHF
TGTGCCAGCTCACCTAGCGGCTCCTATAATTCACCCCTCCACTTT
>once|.|TRBJ1-4|TRBV25-1
CASSIRDAGNEKLFF
TGTGCCAGCAGTATCCGGGACGCGGGAAATGAAAAACTGTTTTTT
>.|TRBD2|TRBJ2-3|TRBV7-3
CASSLTSSGGITDTQYF
TGTGCCAGCAGCTTAACTTCTAGCGGGGGTATCACAGATACGCAGTATTTT